This entry lists 20 T cell receptor beta chains sequenced from one sample in a study of beta chain features in type 1 diabetes. Reverse transcribing all isolated RNA meant expressed TCRB transcripts were sequenced. Clones were read by immunoSEQ multiplex PCR, and TCRdb kept only the in-frame ones, dropping some. The data show over 700,000 clones, around a sixth seen once. Material for sequencing was naive CD4+ T cells from blood. The receptor set was obtained from a woman aged 18-29 years in good health.

The chain combines TRBV6-5 with TRBJ1-5, with 7 bases fitting TRBD1. V was clipped by 5 bases and J by 6 bases; unmatched bases: 7. CDR1 and CDR2 from the germline V gene are MNHEY and SVGAGI. The CDR3 runs 14 residues. In DNA form, the CDR3 reads TGTGCCAGCAGTCAATACAGGGGAGGTCAGCCCCAGCATTTT. This translates into CASSQYRGGQPQHF.

The V gene is TRBV28, the J gene TRBJ1-5; the D is unclear. CDR3 length: 11 amino acids. V lost 8 bases and J lost 9, with 11 bases in between. In germline, CDR1 is MDHEN, CDR2 SYDVKM. The CDR3 nucleotides are TGTGCCAGCGCCAGTCTATTGCCCCAGCATTTT. It translates to CASASLLPQHF.

This clone showed up just a few times. The J gene is TRBJ2-5, the V gene TRBV15; D possibly corresponds to TRBD1 (6 bases). This CDR3 comprises 14 residues. Germline CDR1 LNHNV, CDR2 YYDKDF (reference sequence). Trimming took 3 bases from V and 0 from J, leaving 8 bases between them. The chain's CDR3 is CATSRTGDQETQYF. CDR3 bases: TGTGCCACCAGCAGGACAGGCGACCAAGAGACCCAGTACTTC.

V and J are TRBV2 and TRBJ2-7; TRBD2 is a possible D gene (5 bases). V was trimmed by 10 bases and J by 7 bases, leaving 14 bases between them. Looked up from germline, CDR1 is SNHLY and CDR2 is FYNNEI. This CDR3 has 11 amino acids. The DNA of the CDR3 is TGTGCCATCTCCGGTCCGGGGGAGCAGTACTTC. Its translation is CAISGPGEQYF.

This clone appeared a few times. The chain links TRBV19 to TRBJ2-1, with D maybe TRBD1 (6 bases). V was cut by 2 bases and J by 0 bases, with 11 bases left in between. The V gene's germline CDR1 is LNHDA and CDR2 SQIVND (reference sequence). There are 16 residues in the CDR3. This chain's CDR3 is CASSIRSRGSYNEQFF. The CDR3 coding sequence is TGTGCCAGTAGTATACGGAGCAGGGGCTCCTACAATGAGCAGTTCTTC.

This clone was recorded a few times. The chain uses TRBV4-1 and TRBJ1-2; 7 bases map to TRBD1. Germline V gives CDR1 MGHRA, CDR2 YSYEKL. V lost 2 bases to trimming and J lost 6 bases; unmatched junction nucleotides: 6. The CDR3 loop spans 14 amino acids. As DNA, the CDR3 is TGCGCCAGCAGCCAACCCCGACAGGGAAATGGCTACACCTTC. It yields the protein CASSQPRQGNGYTF.

This clone was seen a few times. V usage is TRBV7-6 and J usage is TRBJ1-5; TRBD1 might be the D (5 bases). Trimming left V 6 bases short and J 5 bases short, with 14 bases between. CDR1 is SGHVS, CDR2 FNYEAQ, per germline. The CDR3 length is 14 residues. DNA of the CDR3: TGTGCCAGCAGTCCAGGGTGGGGCGATCAGCCCCAGCATTTT. Its protein is CASSPGWGDQPQHF.

In this sample, this clone turned up a few times. V gene TRBV9 combines with J gene TRBJ2-5; the D gene is possibly TRBD2 (6 bases). Trimming removed 0 bases from V and 5 bases from J, with 8 bases in between. The CDR3 totals 13 residues. Germline V gene data show CDR1 as SGDLS and CDR2 as YYNGEE. CDR3 sequence (DNA): TGTGCCAGCAGCGTAGTGGACTATGAGACCCAGTACTTC. Protein sequence: CASSVVDYETQYF.

In this sample, this clone turned up a few times. The J gene is TRBJ1-1, the V gene TRBV7-8; D unresolved. The CDR3 has 15 residues. Germline CDR1 and CDR2: SGHVS and FQNEAQ. V was clipped by 2 bases and J by 0 bases, with 10 bases between them. The CDR3 spells CASSLIQSMNTEAFF. As DNA, the CDR3 is TGTGCCAGCAGCTTAATACAGTCGATGAACACTGAAGCTTTCTTT.

This chain links TRBV29-1 with TRBJ1-1; D gene uncertain. V shed 3 bases and J shed 5 bases, with 7 bases lying between them. The CDR3 is 11 amino acids. Germline CDR1 reads SQVTM; CDR2 reads ANQGSEA. CDR3 sequence: CSVDEGTEAFF. CDR3 sequence (DNA): TGCAGCGTTGATGAAGGGACTGAAGCTTTCTTT.

In its sample, this clone was seen a few times. DNA of the CDR3: TGTGCCAGTAGTATGGCTGGGACTAGCGGGATCAATGAGCAGTTCTTC. Residues: CASSMAGTSGINEQFF. The J gene is TRBJ2-1, the V gene TRBV19; 13 nucleotides agree with TRBD2. V gave up 3 bases and J gave up 6 bases; unmatched junction bases: 5. Germline loops: CDR1 LNHDA, CDR2 SQIVND (reference sequence). There are 16 residues in the CDR3.

The rearrangement links TRBV6-6 to TRBJ2-7; 8 bases are a match to TRBD2. There are 12 residues in the CDR3. V dropped 4 bases and J dropped 6; count of bases not matched to a gene: 2. The V gene's germline CDR1 is MNHNY and CDR2 SVGAGI (reference sequence). The CDR3 nucleotides read TGTGCCAGCAGTTTGACTAGCGTCGAGCAGTACTTC. Translating gives CASSLTSVEQYF.

This clone was seen only a few times. The chain uses TRBV10-3 and TRBJ2-3; possibly TRBD1 or TRBD2 for D (6 bases each). In germline, CDR1 is ENHRY, CDR2 SYGVKD. V was shortened by 11 bases and J by 2 bases, with 14 bases between the two germline ends. The CDR3 consists of 13 residues. For the CDR3, the DNA is TGTGCCGCCCTGGGGGGCCCCACAGATACGCAGTATTTT. Encoded protein: CAALGGPTDTQYF.

The J gene is TRBJ1-2, the V gene TRBV6-6; D is possibly TRBD1 (5 bases). The germline V and J ends were trimmed by 0 bases and 8 bases, with 16 bases remaining between them. The length of the CDR3 is 15 residues. CDR1 and CDR2 (germline): MNHNY, SVGAGI (reference sequence). Here the CDR3 DNA reads TGTGCCAGCAGTTACTCGAAGGGGTCCTATATGGGCTACACCTTC. Its translation is CASSYSKGSYMGYTF.

This clone has only a few counts. The gene calls are TRBV6-6 and TRBJ2-2, with D uncertain. The V and J ends lost 2 bases and 5 bases respectively, with 12 bases between them. This CDR3 region has 15 residues. Germline CDR1 reads MNHNY; CDR2 reads SVGAGI (reference sequence). CDR3 sequence: CASSYPLTKTGELFF. CDR3 DNA: TGTGCCAGCAGTTACCCCTTAACTAAAACCGGGGAGCTGTTTTTT.

This sequence joins TRBV5-4 and TRBJ2-5; D is ambiguous. The V end was cut by 2 bases, the J end by 0 bases, with 8 bases between. The germline V gene has CDR1 SGHNT and CDR2 YYREEE (reference sequence). CDR3 size: 14 residues. CDR3 residues: CASSFQIYQETQYF. The CDR3 bases are TGTGCCAGCAGCTTCCAGATTTACCAAGAGACCCAGTACTTC.

This clone was observed a few times. This chain uses TRBV7-2 with TRBJ2-7, with D possibly matching TRBD2 (6 bases). Germline-derived CDR1 and CDR2 are SGHTA and FQGNSA. Trimming took off 2 bases at V and 2 bases at J, with 13 bases between the two ends. This CDR3 has 15 amino acids. The CDR3 DNA sequence: TGTGCCAGCAGCTTATCTACCGGAGGGGCCTACGAGCAGTACTTC. Translation: CASSLSTGGAYEQYF.

In its sample, this clone was seen a few times. V gene TRBV7-2 combines with J gene TRBJ1-3; no clear D. Trimming stripped 3 bases from V and 0 bases from J, with 9 bases between. Germline V gives CDR1 SGHTA, CDR2 FQGNSA. This CDR3 contains 15 residues. In DNA, the CDR3 is TGTGCCAGCAGCTTGAGACAACACTCTGGAAACACCATATATTTT. This gives the protein CASSLRQHSGNTIYF.

This clone appeared a few times. The chain joins TRBV6-5 to TRBJ2-7; no definite D call. V was trimmed by 3 bases and J by 3 bases, leaving 9 bases between them. The CDR3 runs 13 residues. CDR1 is MNHEY and CDR2 is SVGAGI in the germline V gene. The CDR3 reads CASSYPPGYEQYF. The CDR3 DNA is TGTGCCAGCAGTTATCCGCCCGGCTACGAGCAGTACTTC.

This clone was counted a few times. The V and J genes are TRBV10-3 and TRBJ2-3, with 10 bases lining up with TRBD2. The CDR3 length is 14 residues. Losses at the gene ends were 4 bases for V and 4 bases for J; bases not matched to a gene: 2. Germline CDR1 is ENHRY and CDR2 is SYGVKD. CDR3 in amino acids: CAISGLAGADTQYF. The CDR3 DNA sequence: TGTGCCATCAGTGGACTAGCGGGTGCAGATACGCAGTATTTT.